The next 12 T cell receptor beta chains were all read from a single sample in a study of T cells in Graves' hyperthyroidism and ophthalmopathy. What was amplified from RNA transcripts were TCR beta CDR3 regions. With the HTBI primer set, the TCR CDR3 went through a first round of RT-PCR. TCRdb ran MiXCR on the multiplex PCR reads and lists one entry per CDR3 protein. The sample yields around 520,000 distinct CDR3 sequences, around a quarter seen once. Source material: blood. These receptor sequences come from a woman in her twenties or thirties with Graves' ophthalmopathy.

This clonotype was recorded at least ten times. J is TRBJ1-1 and V is TRBV6-1, with D possibly TRBD1 on 5 matching bases. The CDR3 has 13 residues. The V and J ends lost 6 bases and 4 bases respectively, with 12 bases between them. Germline V gene data show CDR1 as MNHNS and CDR2 as SASEGT. The CDR3 here is CASRVSGTTEAFF. The CDR3 DNA reads as TGTGCCAGCAGGGTTTCGGGGACCACTGAAGCTTTCTTT.

Remarks on this clonotype: Mismatch with germline at one junction end may stem from a read error. The CDR3 here is CCAREQAGWAGVGYEQYF. CDR3 in DNA: TGCTGTGCTAGAGAACAAGCGGGTTGGGCAGGGGTAGGCTACGAGCAGTACTTC. V usage is TRBV20-1 and J usage is TRBJ2-7, with D perhaps assigned TRBD1 or TRBD2 (6 bases each). In germline, CDR1 is DFQATT, CDR2 SNEGSKA (reference sequence). This CDR3 is 18 amino acids long.

In its sample, this clonotype was seen a few times. The CDR3 nucleotides read TGTGCCAGCAGCTTGTTACGCTCCAATGGCTACACCTTC. It codes for CASSLLRSNGYTF. J is TRBJ1-2 and V is TRBV5-5; no firm D call. The germline CDR1 and CDR2 sequences are SGHKS and YYEKEE (reference sequence). This CDR3 spans 13 amino acids. Deletions cut 1 base from V and 6 bases from J, with 10 bases between.

This clonotype has a count of ten or more. This rearrangement joins TRBV27 to TRBJ1-2; 7 nucleotides align to TRBD1. Germline values: CDR1 MNHEY, CDR2 SMNVEV (reference sequence). Trimming removed 5 bases from V and 2 bases from J; junction bases left unmatched: 8. The CDR3 runs 15 residues. This CDR3 is CASSLRDSPNYGYTF. The CDR3 DNA reads TGTGCCAGCAGTCTACGGGACAGCCCAAACTATGGCTACACCTTC.

The genes are TRBV20-1 and TRBJ2-7, with D possibly being TRBD1 (5 bases). Trimming stripped 3 bases from V and 6 bases from J, with 15 bases between. The CDR3 is 13 amino acids. CDR1 and CDR2 (germline): DFQATT, SNEGSKA (reference sequence). CDR3 in amino acids: CSARWQGVGEQYF. CDR3 coding DNA: TGCAGTGCTAGGTGGCAGGGCGTAGGCGAGCAGTACTTC.

This clonotype came up many times. The chain carries TRBV20-1 and TRBJ1-2; D is possibly TRBD1 (6 bases). In germline, CDR1 is DFQATT, CDR2 SNEGSKA (reference sequence). The CDR3 has 16 amino acids. Trimming shortened V by 3 bases and J by 6 bases, and 23 bases separated the two germline ends. In nucleotides, the CDR3 is TGCAGTGCTAGTTTGGGAGGGGGTGTGTCAAAGGATGGCTACACCTTC. This gives the protein CSASLGGGVSKDGYTF.

This chain joins TRBV6-5 and TRBJ2-7; 10 nucleotides match TRBD2. The trim removed 3 bases at V and 4 bases at J, leaving 6 bases unmatched. The germline V gene has CDR1 MNHEY and CDR2 SVGAGI. This CDR3 has 15 residues. CDR3 in amino acids: CASSYSGTSVYEQYF. CDR3 DNA sequence: TGTGCCAGCAGTTATTCCGGGACTAGCGTTTACGAGCAGTACTTC.

The chain employs TRBV4-1 and TRBJ1-5; D may be TRBD1 (5 bases). Germline V gives CDR1 MGHRA, CDR2 YSYEKL. V was trimmed by 1 base and J by 9 bases, leaving 10 bases between them. The CDR3 is 13 amino acids. The CDR3 protein is CASSQVGGGPQHF. The CDR3 coding sequence is TGCGCCAGCAGCCAAGTGGGGGGGGGGCCCCAGCATTTT.

This clonotype is a singleton in its sample. This chain links TRBV28 with TRBJ1-2; 10 bases align to TRBD1. The V gene end was trimmed by 6 bases and the J gene end by 7 bases; junction bases not matched to a gene: 11. This CDR3 has 15 amino acids. Per the germline V gene, CDR1 is MDHEN and CDR2 is SYDVKM. CDR3 loop: CASSSGTGAFRGYTF. CDR3 DNA sequence: TGTGCCAGCAGCTCCGGGACAGGGGCTTTTCGTGGCTACACCTTC.

The chain carries TRBV12-3 or TRBV12-4 and TRBJ1-2, with TRBD1 matching over 7 bases. The CDR3 covers 13 residues. Unmatched junction bases numbered 9, after V lost 4 bases and J lost 10 bases. The CDR3 sequence: CASSYSNRGNYTF. In nucleotides, the CDR3 is TGTGCCAGCAGTTACTCGAACAGGGGAAACTACACCTTC.

The sample holds many counts of this clonotype. The rearrangement joins TRBV27 to TRBJ1-1, with D tentatively TRBD1 (5 bases). The germline V gene encodes CDR1 MNHEY and CDR2 SMNVEV (reference sequence). The CDR3 spans 15 residues. V lost 5 bases, J lost 0 bases, and 13 bases lay in between. This CDR3 reads CASSPGGLLNTEAFF. The CDR3 DNA reads TGTGCCAGCAGTCCCGGGGGTCTGTTGAACACTGAAGCTTTCTTT.

This clonotype has at least ten counts. A read error may produce the germline difference seen at one junction end. This chain joins TRBV7-7 and TRBJ2-5, with TRBD1 matching over 8 bases. The CDR3 is 13 amino acids. Germline V lookup: CDR1 SSHAT, CDR2 FNYEAQ (reference sequence). The CDR3 DNA follows: TGTGCTAGCAGCTCGGACAGGGAAGAGACCCAGTACTTC. Protein: CASSSDREETQYF.